Listed here are 8 T cell receptor beta chains from one sample, sequenced in a study of shared clonotypes between healthy human individuals. Sequencing used immunoSEQ multiplex PCR; TCRdb keeps in-frame clones, though not all of them. The sample records under 150,000 clones, about 67% being singletons. Sequencing was performed on memory CD8+ T cells sorted from blood. As to subset: CD45RO+ cells pooled with CCR7-negative TemRA cells. Source of these receptors: a woman in her twenties or thirties in good health.

This clone turned up a few times. The chain carries TRBV7-6 and TRBJ2-7; weak D call: TRBD1 (8 bases). CDR3 length: 14 residues. Germline lookup yields CDR1 SGHVS and CDR2 FNYEAQ. V was cut by 3 bases and J by 3 bases, with 12 bases left in between. CDR3 in amino acids: CASSLTGEGYEQYF. The DNA of the CDR3 is TGTGCCAGCAGCTTGACAGGGGAGGGCTACGAGCAGTACTTC.

The rearrangement links TRBV7-8 to TRBJ2-3; tentatively, D is TRBD2 (6 bases). The CDR3 spans 16 residues. V lost 5 bases to trimming and J lost 2 bases, with 17 bases between them. Germline lookup yields CDR1 SGHVS and CDR2 FQNEAQ. CDR3 nucleotide sequence: TGTGCCAGCAGCCTTATTGTCGCGGGACCCACAGATACGCAGTATTTT. Translated: CASSLIVAGPTDTQYF. The full variable domain, with the rest looked up from reference TRBV7-8 and TRBJ2-3, is GAGVSQSPRYKVAKRGQDVALRCDPISGHVSLFWYQQALGQGPEFLTYFQNEAQLDKSGLPSDRFFAERPEGSVSTLKIQRTQQEDSAVYLCASSLIVAGPTDTQYFGPGTRLTVL.

The chain combines TRBV5-5 with TRBJ2-2; 7 nucleotides align to TRBD1. The V segment lost 3 bases and the J segment 6 bases; nucleotides outside the gene matches: 14. Germline V gives CDR1 SGHKS, CDR2 YYEKEE (reference sequence). This CDR3 contains 17 residues. CDR3 residues: CASSYSRARQGAGELFF. For the CDR3, the DNA is TGTGCCAGCAGCTATAGTCGCGCCCGGCAGGGGGCCGGGGAGCTGTTTTTT.

This clone is a singleton in its sample. The chain employs TRBV7-6 and TRBJ2-1; tentative D call: TRBD2 (6 bases). V lost 1 base and J lost 2, with 12 bases in between. Germline loops: CDR1 SGHVS, CDR2 FNYEAQ. This CDR3 has 16 residues. In DNA form, the CDR3 reads TGTGCCAGCAGCTTAGGCACGGGAGAGACCTACAATGAGCAGTTCTTC. It specifies CASSLGTGETYNEQFF.

This clone was found a few times. This sequence joins TRBV19 and TRBJ2-1; no firm D call. CDR3 length equals 11 residues. Trimming pared 6 bases from V and 6 bases from J, leaving 6 bases between. Germline lookup yields CDR1 LNHDA and CDR2 SQIVND (reference sequence). The CDR3 here is CASRAGNEQFF. CDR3 nucleotide sequence: TGTGCCAGTAGGGCAGGCAATGAGCAGTTCTTC.

V is TRBV5-4 and J is TRBJ1-3; a weak D match, TRBD1 (5 bases). V was shortened by 4 bases and J by 8 bases, with 13 bases between the two germline ends. This CDR3 has 13 residues. The V gene's germline CDR1 is SGHNT and CDR2 YYREEE (reference sequence). The CDR3 sequence is CASSNRGGDTIYF. For the CDR3, the DNA is TGTGCCAGCAGCAACCGTGGGGGTGACACCATATATTTT.

In this sample, this clone turned up a few times. The V and J genes are TRBV28 and TRBJ1-1, with 7 bases matching TRBD1. The CDR3 consists of 15 residues. The trim removed 6 bases at V and 2 bases at J, leaving 9 bases unmatched. The germline V gene encodes CDR1 MDHEN and CDR2 SYDVKM. The CDR3 DNA reads TGTGCCAGCAGGGGGGACAGTGAAGAAAACACTGAAGCTTTCTTT. Its translation: CASRGDSEENTEAFF. The variable domain in full, completed from reference TRBV28 and TRBJ1-1, reads DVKVTQSSRYLVKRTGEKVFLECVQDMDHENMFWYRQDPGLGLRLIYFSYDVKMKEKGDIPEGYSVSREKKERFSLILESASTNQTSMYLCASRGDSEENTEAFFGQGTRLTVV.

This clone was counted between two and nine times. V is TRBV5-1 and J is TRBJ2-7; 10 bases align to TRBD1. This CDR3 has 14 amino acids. V was pared by 6 bases and J by 7 bases, with 10 bases of the junction left unmatched. Germline V gives CDR1 SGHRS, CDR2 YFSETQ. The CDR3 loop is CASTLGTGAGEQYF. CDR3 coding DNA: TGCGCCAGCACCCTTGGGACAGGGGCGGGGGAGCAGTACTTC.